Listed here are 12 T cell receptor beta chains from one sample, sequenced in a study of spatial heterogeneity in lung cancer. Stated time point: sample taken at primary tumor resection. Frozen PBMC, nontumor lung or tumor provided whole RNA, which was sequenced unsorted. TCRdb independently ran MiXCR on the 5' RACE reads; one entry per CDR3 protein. The sample lists 90,000 or so distinct CDR3 sequences, around 8.6% seen once, with 6.9% in the top ten. This material consisted of PBMCs, taken at surgery. Receptors were obtained from a male donor with early-stage non-small cell lung cancer.

This clonotype has at least ten counts. The rearrangement uses TRBV6-1 and TRBJ2-1; D could derive from TRBD1 or TRBD2 (6 bases each). The CDR3 length is 17 residues. CDR1 is MNHNS and CDR2 is SASEGT in the germline V gene. Trimming removed 6 bases at V and 3 bases at J, with 21 bases between. CDR3 coding DNA: TGTGCCAGCAGGCGGGACACCTCCACTAAAAACTACAATGAGCAGTTCTTC. Its protein is CASRRDTSTKNYNEQFF.

V gene TRBV7-2 combines with J gene TRBJ2-2; no clear D gene. CDR1 and CDR2 (germline): SGHTA, FQGNSA. The V end lost 1 base, the J end lost 7 bases, and 13 bases lay between the germline ends. CDR3 length: 15 amino acids. CDR3 residues: CASSLEGYTGGELFF. CDR3 coding DNA: TGTGCCAGCAGCTTAGAGGGTTATACTGGCGGGGAGCTGTTTTTT.

This clonotype was found once. The chain combines TRBV2 with TRBJ2-1; 9 nucleotides match TRBD2. Germline V lookup: CDR1 SNHLY, CDR2 FYNNEI. V dropped 7 bases and J dropped 2; count of bases not matched to a gene: 3. The CDR3 contains 14 residues. CDR3 residues: CASKRLAAYNEQFF. The DNA of the CDR3 is TGTGCCAGCAAACGACTAGCGGCCTACAATGAGCAGTTCTTC.

The CDR3 DNA is TGTGCCAGCAGCTGGGGACTAGCGGGGAGCACCGGGGAGCTGTTTTTT. Amino acid sequence: CASSWGLAGSTGELFF. The chain has TRBV14 and TRBJ2-2, with 13 nucleotides matching TRBD2. The junction had 4 bases not matched to a gene; V was cut back by 5 bases and J by 4 bases. The germline V gene has CDR1 SGHDN and CDR2 FVKESK. The CDR3 extends over 16 amino acids.

This clonotype was observed a few times. The chain couples TRBV7-6 to TRBJ2-3, with TRBD2 as a possible D gene (5 bases). The germline V and J ends were trimmed by 4 bases and 1 base, with 18 bases remaining between them. CDR3 length: 17 amino acids. The V gene's germline CDR1 is SGHVS and CDR2 FNYEAQ. The CDR3: CASSWAAEHQGTDTQYF. DNA of the CDR3: TGTGCCAGCAGCTGGGCAGCGGAGCACCAAGGCACAGATACGCAGTATTTT.

This chain connects TRBV6-6 to TRBJ2-3; D ambiguous. Trimming stripped 4 bases from V and 2 bases from J, with 10 bases between. CDR1 is MNHNY, CDR2 SVGAGI, per germline (reference sequence). The CDR3 covers 14 residues. The chain's CDR3 is CASSFPPSTDTQYF. As DNA, the CDR3 is TGTGCCAGCAGTTTCCCGCCGTCCACAGATACGCAGTATTTT.

The rearrangement links TRBV2 to TRBJ2-1, with D possibly matching TRBD2 (7 bases). V dropped 2 bases and J dropped 6 bases, with 17 bases sitting between them. The germline CDR1 and CDR2 sequences are SNHLY and FYNNEI. The CDR3 is 16 residues long. Here the CDR3 DNA reads TGTGCCAGCAGTGAACGGCGGGGGCAAAGCTCCAATGAGCAGTTCTTC. Translated: CASSERRGQSSNEQFF.

The table lists this clonotype with many counts. The CDR3 protein is CSARGGKGSAEAFF. The CDR3 DNA is TGCAGTGCTAGAGGGGGGAAGGGATCCGCTGAAGCTTTCTTT. The V and J genes are TRBV20-1 and TRBJ1-1, with a possible D match to TRBD1 (5 bases). This CDR3 has 14 residues. The V gene's germline CDR1 is DFQATT and CDR2 SNEGSKA (reference sequence). V gave up 1 base and J gave up 6 bases, with 15 bases separating them.

This clonotype was detected a few times. This sequence joins TRBV28 and TRBJ2-7; D not resolved. Per the germline V gene, CDR1 is MDHEN and CDR2 is SYDVKM. The CDR3 length is 14 residues. The germline V and J ends were trimmed by 2 bases and 3 bases, with 11 bases remaining between them. Here the CDR3 DNA reads TGTGCCAGCAGTTTAAGGCCTAATAACTACGAGCAGTACTTC. This codes for CASSLRPNNYEQYF. The full variable domain, with the rest looked up from reference TRBV28 and TRBJ2-7, is DVKVTQSSRYLVKRTGEKVFLECVQDMDHENMFWYRQDPGLGLRLIYFSYDVKMKEKGDIPEGYSVSREKKERFSLILESASTNQTSMYLCASSLRPNNYEQYFGPGTRLTVT.

A few counts support this clonotype. J is TRBJ2-7 and V is TRBV5-4; 8 bases match TRBD1. The CDR3 has 13 residues. Unmatched junction bases numbered 0, after V lost 1 base and J lost 3 bases. The germline gives CDR1 SGHNT, CDR2 YYREEE (reference sequence). This chain's CDR3 is CASSLTGGYEQYF. The CDR3, as DNA: TGTGCCAGCAGCTTGACAGGGGGCTACGAGCAGTACTTC.

V usage is TRBV3-1 and J usage is TRBJ2-5; D is possibly TRBD1 (5 bases). The CDR3 is made up of 15 amino acids. CDR1 and CDR2 (germline): LGHDT, YNNKEL (reference sequence). V lost 0 bases and J lost 2, with 10 bases in between. The CDR3 DNA reads TGTGCCAGCAGCCAAGAAGGGGCTAGACAAGAGACCCAGTACTTC. This gives the protein CASSQEGARQETQYF.

This clonotype was detected many times. CDR3: CASSDTGTRETQYF. CDR3 DNA sequence: TGTGCCAGCAGCGATACCGGGACGAGGGAGACCCAGTACTTC. The rearrangement uses TRBV9 and TRBJ2-5; either TRBD1 or TRBD2 may fit D (5 bases each). Trimming took off 3 bases at V and 5 bases at J, with 14 bases between the two ends. This CDR3 spans 14 amino acids. Germline V gene data show CDR1 as SGDLS and CDR2 as YYNGEE.